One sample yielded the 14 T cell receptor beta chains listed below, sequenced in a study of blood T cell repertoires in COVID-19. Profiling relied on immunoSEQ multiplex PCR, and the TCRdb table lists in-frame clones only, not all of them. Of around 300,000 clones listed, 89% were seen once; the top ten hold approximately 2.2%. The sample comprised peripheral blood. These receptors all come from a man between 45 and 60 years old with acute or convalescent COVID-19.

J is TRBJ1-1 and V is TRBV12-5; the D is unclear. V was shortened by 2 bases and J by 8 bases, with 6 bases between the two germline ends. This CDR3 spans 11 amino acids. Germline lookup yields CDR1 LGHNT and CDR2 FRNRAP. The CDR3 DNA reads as TGTGCTAGTGGTTTGTCCAGAGAAGCTTTCTTT. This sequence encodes CASGLSREAFF.

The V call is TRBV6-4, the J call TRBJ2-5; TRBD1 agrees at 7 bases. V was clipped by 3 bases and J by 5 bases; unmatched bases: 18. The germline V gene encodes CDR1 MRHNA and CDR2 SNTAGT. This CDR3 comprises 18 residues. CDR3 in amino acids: CASSDPSRDRKRQETQYF. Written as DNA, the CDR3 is TGTGCCAGCAGTGATCCTAGCCGGGACAGAAAACGCCAGGAGACCCAGTACTTC.

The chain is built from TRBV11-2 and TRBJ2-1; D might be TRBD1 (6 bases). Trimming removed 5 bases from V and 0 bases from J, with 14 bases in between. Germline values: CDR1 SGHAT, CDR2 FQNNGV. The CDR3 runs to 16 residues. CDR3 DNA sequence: TGTGCCAGCAGCCGAAGAGTAGGGGGCTCCTACAATGAGCAGTTCTTC. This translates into CASSRRVGGSYNEQFF.

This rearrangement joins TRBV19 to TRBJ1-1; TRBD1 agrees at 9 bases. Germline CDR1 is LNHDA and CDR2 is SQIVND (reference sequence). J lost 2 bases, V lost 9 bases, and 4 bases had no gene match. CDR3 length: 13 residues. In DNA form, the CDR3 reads TGTGCCAGCCAGGACAGGGGTAACACTGAAGCTTTCTTT. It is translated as CASQDRGNTEAFF.

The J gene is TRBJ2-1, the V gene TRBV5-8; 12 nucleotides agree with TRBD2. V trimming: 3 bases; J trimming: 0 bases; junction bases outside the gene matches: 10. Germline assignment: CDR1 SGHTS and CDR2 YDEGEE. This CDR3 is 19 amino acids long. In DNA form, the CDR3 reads TGTGCCAGCAGCTCTCTGGGACTAGCGGGCAAAAGCTCCTACAATGAGCAGTTCTTC. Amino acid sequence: CASSSLGLAGKSSYNEQFF.

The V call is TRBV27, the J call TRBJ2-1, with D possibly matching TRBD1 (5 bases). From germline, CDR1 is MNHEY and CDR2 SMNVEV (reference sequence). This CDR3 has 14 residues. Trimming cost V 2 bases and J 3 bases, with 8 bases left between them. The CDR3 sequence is CASSLTRVYNEQFF. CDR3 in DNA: TGTGCCAGCAGTTTAACCAGGGTCTACAATGAGCAGTTCTTC.

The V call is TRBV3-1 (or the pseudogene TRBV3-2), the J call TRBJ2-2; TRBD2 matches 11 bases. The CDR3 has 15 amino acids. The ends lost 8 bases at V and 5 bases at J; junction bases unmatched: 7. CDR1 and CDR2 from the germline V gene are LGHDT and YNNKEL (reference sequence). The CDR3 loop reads CASGIAGGRTGELFF. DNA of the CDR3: TGTGCCAGCGGGATAGCGGGGGGGCGAACCGGGGAGCTGTTTTTT.

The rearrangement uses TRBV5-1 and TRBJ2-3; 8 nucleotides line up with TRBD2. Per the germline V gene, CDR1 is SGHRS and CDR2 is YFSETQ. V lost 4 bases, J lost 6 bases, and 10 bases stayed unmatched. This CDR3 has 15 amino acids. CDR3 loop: CASSAGLGDADTQYF. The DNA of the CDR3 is TGCGCCAGCAGCGCGGGACTAGGGGACGCTGATACGCAGTATTTT. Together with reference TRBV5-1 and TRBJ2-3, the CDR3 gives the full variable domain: KAGVTQTPRYLIKTRGQQVTLSCSPISGHRSVSWYQQTPGQGLQFLFEYFSETQRNKGNFPGRFSGRQFSNSRSEMNVSTLELGDSALYLCASSAGLGDADTQYFGPGTRLTVL.

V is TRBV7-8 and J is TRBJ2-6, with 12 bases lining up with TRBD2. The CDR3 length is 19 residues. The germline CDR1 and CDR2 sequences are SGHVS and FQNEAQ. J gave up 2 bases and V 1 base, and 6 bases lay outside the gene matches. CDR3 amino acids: CASSLVVLAGGPGANVLTF. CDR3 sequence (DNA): TGTGCCAGCAGCTTAGTAGTTCTAGCGGGGGGGCCTGGGGCCAACGTCCTGACTTTC.

The CDR3 coding sequence is TGTGCCAGCAGGTACGCATCGGGAAAACTGTTTTTT. As protein: CASRYASGKLFF. V usage is TRBV6-5 and J usage is TRBJ1-4; D unresolved. V was pared by 6 bases and J by 10 bases, with 12 bases between. The CDR3 length is 12 residues. Germline V gene lookup returns CDR1 MNHEY and CDR2 SVGAGI.

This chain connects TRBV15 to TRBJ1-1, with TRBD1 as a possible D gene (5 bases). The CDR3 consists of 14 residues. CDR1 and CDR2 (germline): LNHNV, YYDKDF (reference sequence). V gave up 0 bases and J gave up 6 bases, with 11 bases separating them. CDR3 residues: CATSRDRGEAEAFF. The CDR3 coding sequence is TGTGCCACCAGCAGAGATCGGGGGGAAGCTGAAGCTTTCTTT.

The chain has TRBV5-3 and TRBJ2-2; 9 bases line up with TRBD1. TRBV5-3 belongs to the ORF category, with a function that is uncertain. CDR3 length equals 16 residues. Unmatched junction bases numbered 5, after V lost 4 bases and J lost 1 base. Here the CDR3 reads CARSARQGGNTGELFF. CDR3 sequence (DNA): TGTGCCAGAAGCGCCCGACAGGGGGGGAACACCGGGGAGCTGTTTTTT.

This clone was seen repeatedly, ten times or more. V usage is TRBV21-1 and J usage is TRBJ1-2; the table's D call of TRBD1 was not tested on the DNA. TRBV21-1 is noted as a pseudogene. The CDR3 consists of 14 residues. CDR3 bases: TGTGCCAGCAGCAGGGACGGCAGGGGTTATGGCTACACCTTC. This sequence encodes CASSRDGRGYGYTF.

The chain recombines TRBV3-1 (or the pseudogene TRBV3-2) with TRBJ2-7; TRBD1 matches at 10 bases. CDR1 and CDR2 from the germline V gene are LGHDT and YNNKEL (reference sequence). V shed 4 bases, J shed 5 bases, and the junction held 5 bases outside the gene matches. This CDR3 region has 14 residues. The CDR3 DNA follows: TGTGCCAGCAGCCCCCGACAGGGGGCCAACGAGCAGTACTTC. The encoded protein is CASSPRQGANEQYF.